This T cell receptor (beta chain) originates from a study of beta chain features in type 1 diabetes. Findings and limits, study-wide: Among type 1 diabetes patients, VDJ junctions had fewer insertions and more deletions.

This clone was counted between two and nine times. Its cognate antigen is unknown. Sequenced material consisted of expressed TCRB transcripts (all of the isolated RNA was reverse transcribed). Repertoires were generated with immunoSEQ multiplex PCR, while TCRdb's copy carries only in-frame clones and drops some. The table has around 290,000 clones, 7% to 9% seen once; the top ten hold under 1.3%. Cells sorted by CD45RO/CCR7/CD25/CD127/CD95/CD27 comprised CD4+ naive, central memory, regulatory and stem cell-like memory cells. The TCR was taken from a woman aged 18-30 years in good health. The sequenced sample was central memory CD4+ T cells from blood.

In DNA, the CDR3 is TGCAGTGCTTCTAGCGGGGATAGGCAGTTCTTC. Translated, it gives CSASSGDRQFF. J is TRBJ2-1 and V is TRBV20-1, with 9 bases lining up with TRBD2. CDR3 length: 11 residues. CDR1 is DFQATT and CDR2 is SNEGSKA in the germline V gene (reference sequence). Trimming took 5 bases from V and 12 from J; bases not matched to a gene: 5.